The 26 T cell receptor beta chains reported below all come from one sample, sequenced in a study of molecular identifiers for immune sequencing clone quantification. Using its own MiXCR run on the PCR reads, TCRdb lists one record per CDR3 protein. The table has roughly 300,000 distinct CDR3 sequences, about 23% seen once. Sequenced input: naive CD8+ T cells from blood, with Jurkat cell RNA spiked in. Subset noted: FACS-sorted CD8+CD4-CCR7+CD45RA+ naive T cells. The receptor source for this set is a human donor in good health. Some libraries in this study had Jurkat cell RNA spiked in.

The sample holds a few counts of this clonotype. The CDR3 loop is CASSQDRVLAAKNIQYF. As DNA, the CDR3 is TGTGCCAGCAGCCAAGACAGGGTCCTGGCGGCCAAAAACATTCAGTACTTC. The rearrangement joins TRBV4-2 to TRBJ2-4, with D possibly TRBD1 on 5 matching bases. Trimming cost V 0 bases and J 1 base, with 13 bases left between them. Germline-derived CDR1 and CDR2 are LGHNA and YNFKEQ. The length of the CDR3 is 17 residues.

This clonotype was observed many times. This chain uses TRBV7-2 with TRBJ2-2; TRBD1 is a possible D gene (6 bases). Germline V gene lookup returns CDR1 SGHTA and CDR2 FQGNSA. Deletions cut 2 bases from V and 4 bases from J, with 11 bases between. This CDR3 comprises 15 residues. The CDR3 DNA sequence: TGTGCCAGCAGCTTATGGCTGGGGGCCACCGGGGAGCTGTTTTTT. The encoded protein is CASSLWLGATGELFF.

The V gene is TRBV12-3 or TRBV12-4, the J gene TRBJ2-3; D gene unclear. The CDR3 has 14 amino acids. The V and J ends lost 3 bases and 7 bases respectively, with 14 bases between them. CDR3 residues: CASSFVLGSHTQYF. DNA of the CDR3: TGTGCCAGCAGTTTCGTTCTCGGGTCCCATACGCAGTATTTT.

This clonotype was observed at least ten times. CDR3 DNA sequence: TGTGCCAGCAGCTTGGCCGACAGGAGCGCCTACGAGCAGTACTTC. Its protein product is CASSLADRSAYEQYF. The gene calls are TRBV5-6 and TRBJ2-7, with a possible D match to TRBD1 (6 bases). Germline lookup yields CDR1 SGHDT and CDR2 YYEEEE. The CDR3 is made up of 15 amino acids. V was cut by 0 bases and J by 2 bases, with 12 bases left in between.

This clonotype was seen at least ten times. The chain combines TRBV12-3 or TRBV12-4 with TRBJ1-1; D unclear. Trimming removed 7 bases from V and 4 bases from J, with 16 bases in between. The CDR3 contains 14 residues. The CDR3 here is CASTPLTNPTEAFF. DNA of the CDR3: TGTGCCAGCACCCCGCTGACAAACCCCACTGAAGCTTTCTTT.

Only a few counts were recorded for this clonotype. The chain recombines TRBV11-1 with TRBJ2-7, with D possibly TRBD2 on 7 matching bases. Trimming pared 5 bases from V and 6 bases from J, leaving 17 bases between. The CDR3 sequence is 14 residues long. Germline assignment: CDR1 SGHAT and CDR2 FQDESV (reference sequence). CDR3 sequence: CASSRSGTSVEQYF. The CDR3 DNA sequence: TGTGCCAGCAGCCGGAGCGGGACAAGTGTCGAGCAGTACTTC.

In its sample, this clonotype was seen many times. This chain connects TRBV9 to TRBJ2-3; D tentatively reads TRBD1 or TRBD2 (7 bases each). V lost 3 bases and J 4 bases, leaving 18 bases between the germline ends. Germline loops: CDR1 SGDLS, CDR2 YYNGEE. This CDR3 contains 16 residues. CDR3 coding DNA: TGTGCCAGCAGCGCAAGAGGGGGCGGGGGCGCAGATACGCAGTATTTT. This codes for CASSARGGGGADTQYF.

The genes are TRBV7-2 and TRBJ2-1; 7 bases match TRBD2. The germline V gene has CDR1 SGHTA and CDR2 FQGNSA. The CDR3 is 15 residues long. Germline trimming cut 3 bases from V and 3 bases from J; bases unmatched to any gene: 5. The CDR3 loop reads CASSLTSRYYNEQFF. CDR3 coding DNA: TGTGCCAGCAGCTTGACTAGCAGGTACTACAATGAGCAGTTCTTC.

This clonotype was counted a few times. V is TRBV6-1 and J is TRBJ2-5; TRBD1 might be the D (6 bases). This CDR3 is built from 14 residues. Looked up from germline, CDR1 is MNHNS and CDR2 is SASEGT. V lost 7 bases to trimming and J lost 5 bases, with 17 bases between them. CDR3 sequence reads: CASKITGTRETQYF. CDR3 bases: TGTGCCAGCAAAATCACCGGGACACGTGAGACCCAGTACTTC.

The CDR3 reads CASSCGQDLYEQYF. The CDR3 coding sequence is TGTGCCAGCAGTTGCGGACAGGACCTCTACGAGCAGTACTTC. The V gene is TRBV6-2 or TRBV6-3, the J gene TRBJ2-7; 7 bases align to TRBD1. CDR3 length: 14 residues. Germline V gene sequence: CDR1 MNHEY, CDR2 SVGEGT. With V trimmed by 4 bases and J by 3 bases, 6 bases remained unmatched.

The rearrangement uses TRBV12-3 or TRBV12-4 and TRBJ2-4, with D maybe TRBD1 (6 bases). The CDR3 sequence is 14 residues long. The ends were cut back, 4 bases at V and 7 bases at J, with 14 bases in the middle. The CDR3 loop is CASSSRQERNIQYF. The DNA for the CDR3 is TGTGCCAGCAGTTCACGACAGGAAAGGAACATTCAGTACTTC.

As concerns this clonotype: A much bigger clone sits one base away, suggesting this may be a read error. The CDR3 is CASSWGLRSSHDTQCF. The CDR3 nucleotides are TGTGCCAGTAGTTGGGGTTTACGCTCAAGTCATGATACGCAGTGTTTT. V gene TRBV19 combines with J gene TRBJ2-3, with D unresolved. CDR3 size: 16 residues. Germline V gives CDR1 LNHDA, CDR2 SQIVND (reference sequence). Variable domain in full (rest from reference TRBV19 and TRBJ2-3): DGGITQSPKYLFRKEGQNVTLSCEQNLNHDAMYWYRQDPGQGLRLIYYSQIVNDFQKGDIAEGYSVSREKKESFPLTVTSAQKNPTAFYLCASSWGLRSSHDTQCFGPGTRLTVL.

To note about this clonotype: A junction end diverges from the germline sequence, so it may reflect a read error. The chain combines TRBV4-3 with TRBJ1-1; D uncertain. CDR3 size: 15 residues. In germline, CDR1 is LGHNA, CDR2 YSLEER. The CDR3 sequence: CAGSQEARMNTEAFF. The CDR3 region has the DNA TGCGCCGGCAGCCAAGAGGCGCGCATGAACACTGAAGCTTTCTTT.

A note on this clonotype: A much larger clone differs from this one at a single base, so this may be a read error. The rearrangement joins TRBV4-3 to TRBJ2-1; no clear D gene. The CDR3 loop spans 13 amino acids. Germline CDR1 is LGHNA and CDR2 is YSLEER. The CDR3 DNA follows: TGCGCCCGCAGCCGAGACATTTACAATGAGCAGTTCTTC. It codes for CARSRDIYNEQFF.

At least ten counts were recorded for this clonotype. The chain is built from TRBV6-6 and TRBJ1-5; D may be TRBD1 (5 bases). CDR1 is MNHNY, CDR2 SVGAGI, per germline (reference sequence). Between the trimmed V and J ends, which lost 5 bases and 8 bases, there was a span of 16 bases. The CDR3 runs to 14 residues. CDR3 amino acids: CASSGWGLTEPQHF. The CDR3 DNA reads TGTGCCAGCAGTGGGTGGGGGTTAACTGAGCCCCAGCATTTT.

This rearrangement joins TRBV9 to TRBJ2-3, with 9 bases identical to TRBD2. Germline-derived CDR1 and CDR2 are SGDLS and YYNGEE. The CDR3 sequence is 16 residues long. V lost 2 bases and J lost 2; bases outside the gene matches: 6. The CDR3 sequence: CASSVHLAGVTDTQYF. In DNA form, the CDR3 reads TGTGCCAGCAGCGTTCATTTAGCGGGGGTCACAGATACGCAGTATTTT.

This sequence joins TRBV9 and TRBJ2-3; D is undetermined. The CDR3 loop spans 17 amino acids. Trimming stripped 0 bases from V and 6 bases from J, with 20 bases between. The V gene's germline CDR1 is SGDLS and CDR2 YYNGEE. The CDR3: CASSVDLVPGTIDTQYF. The CDR3 DNA reads as TGTGCCAGCAGCGTAGATCTGGTCCCGGGTACGATCGATACGCAGTATTTT. The full variable domain, completed using reference TRBV9 and TRBJ2-3, is DSGVTQTPKHLITATGQRVTLRCSPRSGDLSVYWYQQSLDQGLQFLIQYYNGEERAKGNILERFSAQQFPDLHSELNLSSLELGDSALYFCASSVDLVPGTIDTQYFGPGTRLTVL.

Ten or more counts support this clonotype. The V call is TRBV13, the J call TRBJ1-4, with D possibly matching TRBD1 (5 bases). Per the germline V gene, CDR1 is PRHDT and CDR2 is FYEKMQ (reference sequence). The CDR3 has 16 amino acids. V was shortened by 10 bases and J by 3 bases, with 21 bases between the two germline ends. The CDR3 is CATLPDTASSNEKLFF. In nucleotides, the CDR3 is TGTGCCACCCTTCCGGACACCGCATCTTCTAATGAAAAACTGTTTTTT.

A single count supports this clonotype. One junction end does not reproduce the germline sequence, and a read error may be involved. The V call is TRBV5-1, the J call TRBJ2-5, with TRBD1 as a possible D gene (5 bases). This CDR3 comprises 14 residues. CDR1 and CDR2 (germline): SGHRS, YFSETQ. The CDR3 DNA follows: TGCGCCAGCAGCCTAAGACAGCTTCAAGGGACCCAGTACTTC. The encoded protein is CASSLRQLQGTQYF.

The chain joins TRBV24-1 to TRBJ2-3, with TRBD2 matching over 7 bases. The CDR3 loop spans 18 amino acids. V lost 4 bases and J lost 3; bases outside the gene matches: 15. Germline assignment: CDR1 KGHDR and CDR2 SFDVKD. The CDR3 region is CATSDQLERRGGTDTQYF. As DNA, the CDR3 is TGTGCCACCAGTGACCAACTCGAGAGGAGGGGAGGGACAGATACGCAGTATTTT.

This clonotype has a handful of counts. The rearrangement uses TRBV7-9 and TRBJ2-3; 9 nucleotides align to TRBD2. Trimming at V came to 1 base and at J to 4 bases, leaving 3 bases not matched to a gene. This CDR3 spans 15 amino acids. Germline V gene lookup returns CDR1 SEHNR and CDR2 FQNEAQ (reference sequence). CDR3 in DNA: TGTGCCAGCAGCTTAGTGCGGGAGGGGGCAGATACGCAGTATTTT. Its protein is CASSLVREGADTQYF.

This clonotype was detected a few times. The CDR3 reads CSASSGMVAYEQYF. In nucleotides, the CDR3 is TGCAGTGCCTCCAGCGGGATGGTGGCCTACGAGCAGTACTTC. This rearrangement joins TRBV20-1 to TRBJ2-7; 7 bases are a match to TRBD2. J lost 2 bases, V lost 6 bases, and 10 bases had no gene match. CDR1 DFQATT and CDR2 SNEGSKA come from the germline V gene (reference sequence). This CDR3 comprises 14 residues.

Comments on this clonotype: The junction and the germline gene differ at one end; a read error may be behind it. The chain is built from TRBV12-3 or TRBV12-4 and TRBJ2-5; 7 bases map to TRBD2. The CDR3 covers 15 residues. CDR3 coding DNA: TGTGCCAGCAGCTCAGGGACTGGGGGGGGAGACACCCAGTACTTT. It specifies CASSSGTGGGDTQYF.

A remark on this clonotype: Being one base from a much bigger clone, this may be a read error. This is likely a read error, given that the CDR3 carries no conserved phenylalanine or tryptophan at its end. V usage is TRBV14 and J usage is TRBJ1-2, with D unresolved. This CDR3 has 13 amino acids. Germline values: CDR1 SGHDN, CDR2 FVKESK. Deletions cut 2 bases from V and 2 bases from J, with 6 bases between. CDR3: CASSQTDNYGYTY. CDR3 sequence (DNA): TGTGCCAGCAGCCAAACAGACAACTATGGCTACACCTAC.

The V gene is TRBV19, the J gene TRBJ2-7, with 10 bases matching TRBD2. Per germline, CDR1 LNHDA and CDR2 SQIVND (reference sequence). CDR3 length: 15 amino acids. J gave up 3 bases and V 3 bases, and 5 bases lay outside the gene matches. The CDR3 DNA reads as TGTGCCAGTAGTATCTCTAGCGGGGGCCGCTACGAGCAGTACTTC. Translation: CASSISSGGRYEQYF.

Ten or more counts support this clonotype. The chain couples TRBV11-2 to TRBJ2-1; TRBD1 agrees at 8 bases. The length of the CDR3 is 14 residues. Germline lookup yields CDR1 SGHAT and CDR2 FQNNGV. V dropped 1 base and J dropped 7; count of bases not matched to a gene: 3. The CDR3 loop is CASSLGQGANEQFF. The CDR3 nucleotides read TGTGCCAGCAGCTTAGGCCAGGGGGCGAATGAGCAGTTCTTC. The full variable domain, completed using reference TRBV11-2 and TRBJ2-1, is EAGVAQSPRYKIIEKRQSVAFWCNPISGHATLYWYQQILGQGPKLLIQFQNNGVVDDSQLPKDRFSAERLKGVDSTLKIQPAKLEDSAVYLCASSLGQGANEQFFGPGTRLTVL.